This TCR beta chain was sequenced for a study of beta chain features in type 1 diabetes. General observations from the study: Within each of all four CD4+ subsets, Type 1 diabetes patients had TCRB CDR3s that were moderately but significantly shorter. The study found fewer insertions and more deletions at VDJ junctions in type 1 diabetes patients.

The entirety of the isolated RNA underwent reverse transcription, so expressed TCRB transcripts were sequenced. Sequenced by immunoSEQ multiplex PCR; TCRdb stores in-frame clones only, minus some. The sample shows hundreds of thousands of clones, approximately 10% of them seen only once. About this clone: The antigen is not known.

Each of the CD4+ naive, central memory, regulatory and stem cell-like memory populations was sorted via CD45RO/CCR7/CD25/CD127/CD95/CD27. From germline, CDR1 is LGHNA and CDR2 YNFKEQ. The CDR3 is 14 residues long. V lost 2 bases, J lost 3 bases, and 11 bases lay in between. This sequence was found in a man younger than 45 with type 1 diabetes. This chain joins TRBV4-2 and TRBJ2-7, with a possible D match to TRBD2 (6 bases). Sequences were obtained from naive CD4+ T cells from blood. The CDR3 nucleotides read TGTGCCAGCAGCCAATCCGGGAGCAACTACGAGCAGTACTTC. Translating gives CASSQSGSNYEQYF.